At least ten counts were recorded for the clone carrying this T cell receptor (beta chain). This entry comes from a study of molecular identifiers for immune sequencing clone quantification. CDR3 length: 14 residues. Losses at the gene ends were 8 bases for V and 1 base for J; bases not matched to a gene: 7. Germline V gene sequence: CDR1 MDHEN, CDR2 SYDVKM. TCRdb independently ran MiXCR on the PCR reads; one entry per CDR3 protein. The repertoire has about 510,000 distinct CDR3 sequences, 20% to 25% of them found once; the top ten carry 0.65% to 0.95%. The chain uses TRBV28 and TRBJ2-5, with 7 bases lining up with TRBD2. The sequence was collected from a human donor in good health. Some libraries in this study had Jurkat cell RNA spiked in. The sequenced sample consisted of naive CD8+ T cells from blood, with Jurkat cell RNA spiked in. The subset is: FACS-sorted CD8+CD4-CCR7+CD45RA+ naive T cells. CDR3 sequence: CASRWGGVQETQYF. CDR3 DNA sequence: TGTGCCAGCCGCTGGGGAGGGGTCCAAGAGACCCAGTACTTC.